The source of this TCR beta chain is a study of blood T cell repertoires in COVID-19. Turning to the study itself: Acute-phase and convalescent COVID-19 samples originated in the United States, Italy and Spain. T cells, B-cell-depleted T cells, or PBMCs supplied cDNA or gDNA.

How the authors handled the data: Reference gene primer amplification in the assay estimated nucleated cell counts. TCRdb's table, derived via immunoSEQ multiplex PCR, lists solely in-frame clones and lacks some. V and J calls and clone size come straight from that table; D and trimming were deduced from the DNA. This table has 250,000 to 300,000 clones, approximately 86% appearing once. Germline V gives CDR1 PRHDT, CDR2 FYEKMQ (reference sequence). The length of the CDR3 is 14 residues. V lost 2 bases to trimming and J lost 7 bases; unmatched junction nucleotides: 5. The chain recombines TRBV13 with TRBJ1-5, with 7 positions matching TRBD1. The sequence came from a man in his thirties or forties with active or convalescent COVID-19. Sequenced: peripheral blood. CDR3 sequence (DNA): TGTGCCAGCAGCTTAAGAGGGGGCGGACAGCCCCAGCATTTT. Protein: CASSLRGGGQPQHF.